This TCR beta chain was captured in a study of cytotoxic CD8 clonotypes in ibrutinib-treated CLL. Produced via immunoSEQ multiplex PCR; TCRdb's table is partial and in-frame only. The data hold approximately 130,000 clones, with 80% to 85% observed a single time. Per the germline V gene, CDR1 is GTSNPN and CDR2 is SVGIG (reference sequence). V lost 1 base and J lost 11, with 3 bases in between. The CDR3 totals 10 residues. The rearrangement uses TRBV30 and TRBJ1-6; D unresolved. The sequencing here drew on PBMCs, taken after 24 months of ibrutinib treatment. The receptor comes from a human donor with chronic lymphocytic leukemia. The CDR3 reads CAWSGPPLHF. The CDR3 nucleotides read TGTGCCTGGAGTGGTCCACCCCTCCACTTT.